This TCR beta chain was profiled in a study of CD4+ T cells in melanoma. Sequencing used immunoSEQ multiplex PCR; TCRdb keeps in-frame clones, though not all of them. The sample records about 14,000 clones, approximately 63% being singletons. Comment on this clone: As yet, its antigen is unknown.

Findings of the study overall: CD8+ T cell, macrophage and B cell function reportedly correlated with neoantigen-specific CD4+ T cells. In melanoma, neoantigen-specific CD4+ T cells reportedly differed in differentiation state.

CDR1 and CDR2 (germline): LNHNV, YYDKDF (reference sequence). CDR3 length: 16 residues. With 2 bases clipped from V and 4 bases from J, the junction kept 7 bases outside the gene matches. This clonotype originated in a human donor with melanoma. The chain employs TRBV15 and TRBJ2-2; 7 nucleotides match TRBD2. Sequencing input: cells from a culture (not recorded whether cultured in vitro). The CDR3 loop is CATSRSSGRVTGELFF. In DNA form, the CDR3 reads TGTGCCACCAGCAGATCTAGCGGCAGGGTCACCGGGGAGCTGTTTTTT.